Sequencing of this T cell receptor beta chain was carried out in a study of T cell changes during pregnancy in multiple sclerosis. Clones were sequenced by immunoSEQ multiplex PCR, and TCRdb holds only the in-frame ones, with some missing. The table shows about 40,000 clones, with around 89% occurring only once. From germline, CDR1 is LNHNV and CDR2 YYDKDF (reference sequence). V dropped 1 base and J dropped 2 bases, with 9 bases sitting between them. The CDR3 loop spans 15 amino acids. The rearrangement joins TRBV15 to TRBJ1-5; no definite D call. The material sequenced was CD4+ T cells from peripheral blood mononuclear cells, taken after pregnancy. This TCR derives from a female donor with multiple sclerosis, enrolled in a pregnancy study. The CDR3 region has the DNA TGTGCCACCAGCAGAGGACGAGAGGGCAATCAGCCCCAGCATTTT. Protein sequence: CATSRGREGNQPQHF.